What follows are 7 T cell receptor beta chains derived from one specimen sequenced in a study of early T cells in non-severe SARS-CoV-2 infection. TCRdb analysed the 5' RACE reads with MiXCR anew, one entry per CDR3 protein. In the table there are about 59,000 distinct CDR3 sequences, 10% to 13% of which are singletons. What was sequenced was whole blood. The receptors come from an adult who was a healthcare worker with PCR-confirmed SARS-CoV-2 infection or an uninfected control (not recorded which).

The J gene is TRBJ1-6, the V gene TRBV6-5; D is undetermined. CDR3 size: 14 residues. Trimming shortened V by 8 bases and J by 0 bases, and 8 bases separated the two germline ends. Per the germline V gene, CDR1 is MNHEY and CDR2 is SVGAGI. The CDR3 region is CASSGSSYNSPLHF. For the CDR3, the DNA is TGTGCCAGCTCAGGCAGCTCCTATAATTCACCCCTCCACTTT.

Only a few counts were recorded for this clonotype. The rearrangement uses TRBV18 and TRBJ2-1; the D is unclear. Germline V gene sequence: CDR1 KGHSH, CDR2 LQKENI. CDR3 length equals 15 residues. V shed 2 bases and J shed 0 bases, with 8 bases lying between them. CDR3 nucleotides: TGTGCCAGCTCACCAGACTCGAGCTCCTACAATGAGCAGTTCTTC. It translates to CASSPDSSSYNEQFF.

In this sample, this clonotype turned up many times. The V and J genes are TRBV20-1 and TRBJ2-1, with TRBD2 matching over 9 bases. Per germline, CDR1 DFQATT and CDR2 SNEGSKA (reference sequence). The CDR3 is 13 amino acids. V lost 7 bases, J lost 2 bases, and 3 bases stayed unmatched. The CDR3 DNA reads as TGCAGTGTACGGACTAGCGCCTACAATGAGCAGTTCTTC. Amino acid sequence: CSVRTSAYNEQFF.

The table lists this clonotype with many counts. This chain joins TRBV12-3 or TRBV12-4 and TRBJ1-3, with D possibly TRBD1 on 6 matching bases. The CDR3 totals 16 residues. With 6 bases removed from V and 7 bases from J, the gap between germline ends came to 22 bases. The CDR3: CASRKGGVGHGNTIYF. For the CDR3, the DNA is TGTGCCAGCAGAAAAGGGGGTGTGGGGCACGGGAACACCATATATTTT.

The V gene is TRBV7-8, the J gene TRBJ1-1, with D perhaps TRBD1 (5 bases). Germline-derived CDR1 and CDR2 are SGHVS and FQNEAQ. CDR3 length: 14 residues. V shed 6 bases and J shed 0 bases, with 11 bases lying between them. The CDR3 DNA follows: TGTGCCAGCAGTTCCGGGACGGTGAACACTGAAGCTTTCTTT. The encoded protein is CASSSGTVNTEAFF. Variable domain in full (rest from reference TRBV7-8 and TRBJ1-1): GAGVSQSPRYKVAKRGQDVALRCDPISGHVSLFWYQQALGQGPEFLTYFQNEAQLDKSGLPSDRFFAERPEGSVSTLKIQRTQQEDSAVYLCASSSGTVNTEAFFGQGTRLTVV.

In its sample, this clonotype was seen many times. The chain links TRBV23-1 to TRBJ2-1, with D hard to call. TRBV23-1 is labeled an ORF, and its function is uncertain. The germline V and J ends were trimmed by 8 bases and 10 bases, with 9 bases remaining between them. This CDR3 spans 10 amino acids. CDR3 sequence (DNA): TGCGCCAGCGGTTCTGAAGAGCAGTTCTTC. Its translation: CASGSEEQFF.

This clonotype was observed at least ten times. The chain joins TRBV6-2 or TRBV6-3 to TRBJ1-2, with no clear D. Germline CDR1 and CDR2: MNHEY and SVGEGT. V lost 4 bases and J 8 bases, leaving 17 bases between the germline ends. This CDR3 has 14 amino acids. The DNA for the CDR3 is TGTGCCAGCAGTTTCGCCGGTCTCCTAGCGGGCTACACCTTC. Protein: CASSFAGLLAGYTF.